The 31 T cell receptor beta chains below all came from one sample that was sequenced in a study of stem cell transplantation in POMP-related autoinflammatory disease. Some clones are missing from TCRdb's copy, which holds only in-frame ones; the method was immunoSEQ multiplex PCR. The sample carries over 9,500 clones, around nine tenths recorded once. General study results and limits: Unique TRB V-J gene pairings were limited in number in patients with PRAID. In patients with PRAID, every analyzed T-cell subset tended to show lower diversity and higher clonality.

Their target antigens are unknown. The sample here was CD8+ T cells from PBMCs, taken before stem cell transplantation. The receptors come from a human donor with POMP-related autoinflammation and immune dysregulation (PRAID).

The J gene is TRBJ2-7, the V gene TRBV6-6; TRBD1 matches 9 bases. V lost 2 bases and J lost 4; bases outside the gene matches: 0. CDR1 and CDR2 from the germline V gene are MNHNY and SVGAGI (reference sequence). This CDR3 contains 13 residues. The CDR3 spells CASSYDRGYEQYF. As DNA, the CDR3 is TGTGCCAGCAGTTACGACAGGGGGTACGAGCAGTACTTC.

The chain is built from TRBV28 and TRBJ2-7; no reliable D call. The CDR3 consists of 12 residues. Trimming shortened V by 3 bases and J by 4 bases, and 7 bases separated the two germline ends. Germline V gene sequence: CDR1 MDHEN, CDR2 SYDVKM. CDR3: CASSFDGYEQYF. The CDR3 DNA follows: TGTGCCAGCAGTTTTGACGGATACGAGCAGTACTTC.

The rearrangement joins TRBV25-1 to TRBJ1-3, with 7 bases lining up with TRBD1. Germline V CDR1 and CDR2: MGHDK, SYGVNS. The CDR3 runs 15 residues. V lost 0 bases and J lost 6; bases outside the gene matches: 5. In DNA form, the CDR3 reads TGTGCCAGCAGTGAATATAGGGGGCTGGTAAACACCATATATTTT. Translated: CASSEYRGLVNTIYF.

The chain joins TRBV2 to TRBJ2-4; 9 positions match TRBD1. Germline-derived CDR1 and CDR2 are SNHLY and FYNNEI. After removal of 5 bases from V and 1 base from J, the junction contained 6 bases not matched to a gene. The CDR3 consists of 16 residues. CDR3 protein: CASSPQGAMAKNIQYF. Written as DNA, the CDR3 is TGTGCCAGCAGTCCACAGGGGGCAATGGCCAAAAACATTCAGTACTTC.

This chain joins TRBV6-5 and TRBJ1-4, with 8 bases aligning to TRBD1. V was clipped by 5 bases and J by 4 bases; unmatched bases: 0. Germline V gene data show CDR1 as MNHEY and CDR2 as SVGAGI. The CDR3 runs to 13 residues. The CDR3 DNA follows: TGTGCCAGCAGTGGACAGGGTAATGAAAAACTGTTTTTT. The encoded protein is CASSGQGNEKLFF.

This clone was picked up one time. The gene calls are TRBV7-8 and TRBJ1-3, with D perhaps TRBD1 (5 bases). The V gene's germline CDR1 is SGHVS and CDR2 FQNEAQ. Trimming stripped 5 bases from V and 0 bases from J, with 11 bases between. The CDR3 consists of 15 residues. The chain's CDR3 is CASSKRDFSGNTIYF. In DNA form, the CDR3 reads TGTGCCAGCAGCAAAAGGGACTTCTCTGGAAACACCATATATTTT.

The V gene is TRBV4-1, the J gene TRBJ1-1; possibly TRBD1 for D (5 bases). CDR3 length: 15 amino acids. V lost 4 bases, J lost 5 bases, and 17 bases lay in between. Germline V gene lookup returns CDR1 MGHRA and CDR2 YSYEKL. The chain's CDR3 is CASSLGAAGGTEAFF. The CDR3 DNA reads as TGCGCCAGCAGCCTAGGGGCGGCCGGCGGGACTGAAGCTTTCTTT.

The chain is built from TRBV19 and TRBJ1-6; a weak D match, TRBD1 (6 bases). This CDR3 is 14 amino acids long. CDR1 LNHDA and CDR2 SQIVND come from the germline V gene (reference sequence). V lost 5 bases to trimming and J lost 9 bases, with 14 bases between them. CDR3 in DNA: TGTGCCAGTAGTGGCACAGGGTGGGGTTCACCCCTCCACTTT. Amino acid sequence: CASSGTGWGSPLHF.

This sequence joins TRBV13 and TRBJ2-7, with a weak D call TRBD1 (5 bases). Per the germline V gene, CDR1 is PRHDT and CDR2 is FYEKMQ (reference sequence). The CDR3 totals 14 residues. The germline V and J ends were trimmed by 5 bases and 3 bases, with 14 bases remaining between them. This CDR3 is CASSQQLQGYEQYF. In DNA form, the CDR3 reads TGTGCCAGCAGCCAACAACTTCAGGGCTACGAGCAGTACTTC.

V gene TRBV5-4 combines with J gene TRBJ2-2; 8 bases are shared with TRBD2. CDR1 is SGHNT and CDR2 is YYREEE in the germline V gene (reference sequence). The CDR3 extends over 16 amino acids. The V and J ends lost 2 bases and 1 base, in that order; junction bases with no gene match: 4. CDR3 nucleotides: TGTGCCAGCAGCTTCCGGGGGGGCCAGAACACCGGGGAGCTGTTTTTT. This gives the protein CASSFRGGQNTGELFF. The entire variable domain, with the rest obtained from reference TRBV5-4 and TRBJ2-2, is as follows: ETGVTQSPTHLIKTRGQQVTLRCSSQSGHNTVSWYQQALGQGPQFIFQYYREEENGRGNFPPRFSGLQFPNYSSELNVNALELDDSALYLCASSFRGGQNTGELFFGEGSRLTVL.

The chain has TRBV28 and TRBJ1-1; D unclear. The V end was cut by 6 bases, the J end by 1 base, with 9 bases between. Per germline, CDR1 MDHEN and CDR2 SYDVKM. This CDR3 comprises 13 residues. This CDR3 reads CASSRAGNTEAFF. The CDR3 DNA follows: TGTGCCAGCAGCCGGGCAGGGAACACTGAAGCTTTCTTT.

On this clone itself: With only one base between it and a far larger clone, this is likely a read error. At the DNA level, this CDR3 is encoded by other sequences in the same sample as well. This rearrangement joins TRBV5-1 to TRBJ1-5; perhaps TRBD1 as D (6 bases). CDR1 and CDR2 (germline): SGHRS, YFSETQ. The CDR3 has 14 amino acids. V gave up 4 bases and J gave up 6 bases, with 14 bases separating them. The CDR3 region has the DNA TGCGCCAGCAGCCCTGGCAGGGGTGGTCAGCCCCAGCATTTT. This codes for CASSPGRGGQPQHF. Full variable domain (rest looked up from reference TRBV5-1 and TRBJ1-5): KAGVTQTPRYLIKTRGQQVTLSCSPISGHRSVSWYQQTPGQGLQFLFEYFSETQRNKGNFPGRFSGRQFSNSRSEMNVSTLELGDSALYLCASSPGRGGQPQHFGDGTRLSIL.

This chain joins TRBV10-1 and TRBJ2-7; 8 bases agree with TRBD1. The CDR3 is 14 residues long. CDR1 is WNHNN, CDR2 SYGVQD, per germline (reference sequence). The V and J ends lost 5 bases and 3 bases, in that order; junction bases with no gene match: 6. The CDR3 region has the DNA TGCGCCAGCAGTCACCGGGACAGGAGCTACGAGCAGTACTTC. Residues: CASSHRDRSYEQYF.

V and J are TRBV5-1 and TRBJ1-1; 10 positions agree with TRBD1. This CDR3 comprises 16 residues. V lost 3 bases, J lost 7 bases, and 12 bases stayed unmatched. Germline CDR1 reads SGHRS; CDR2 reads YFSETQ. CDR3 nucleotide sequence: TGCGCCAGCAGCTCACCCGGGACAGGGGTCGATAATGAAGCTTTCTTT. Protein product: CASSSPGTGVDNEAFF.

This chain connects TRBV5-1 to TRBJ2-5, with 7 positions matching TRBD2. J gave up 2 bases and V 2 bases, and 3 bases lay outside the gene matches. The CDR3 length is 14 residues. Germline V gene lookup returns CDR1 SGHRS and CDR2 YFSETQ. The CDR3 DNA follows: TGCGCCAGCAGCTTCGGACTAGATCAAGAGACCCAGTACTTC. Its translation is CASSFGLDQETQYF.

The J gene is TRBJ2-5, the V gene TRBV14, with 9 bases aligning to TRBD1. The DNA matches TRBJ2-7 better at its end, which makes the J call doubtful. Looked up from germline, CDR1 is SGHDN and CDR2 is FVKESK. The CDR3 runs 13 residues. The CDR3 DNA follows: TGTGCCAGCAGGGGACAGGGCTCCTACGAGCAGTACTTC. Its translation: CASRGQGSYEQYF.

V and J are TRBV5-8 and TRBJ1-5, with D unclear. Germline lookup yields CDR1 SGHTS and CDR2 YDEGEE. The CDR3 has 12 residues. V gave up 4 bases and J gave up 3 bases, with 5 bases separating them. In DNA form, the CDR3 reads TGTGCCAGCAGCGCCTACAATCAGCCCCAGCATTTT. Translation: CASSAYNQPQHF.

The rearrangement links TRBV5-6 to TRBJ2-7; D tentatively reads TRBD1 or TRBD2 (5 bases each). V was cut by 7 bases and J by 7 bases, with 24 bases left in between. The CDR3 covers 15 residues. Germline loops: CDR1 SGHDT, CDR2 YYEEEE. CDR3 nucleotide sequence: TGTGCCAGCTCGGGGCCGGGACGGAGGTCTGGGGAGCAGTACTTC. Translated: CASSGPGRRSGEQYF.

The rearrangement joins TRBV2 to TRBJ2-3; no clear D gene. CDR3 length: 14 residues. Germline V CDR1 and CDR2: SNHLY, FYNNEI. Trimming shortened V by 4 bases and J by 2 bases, and 10 bases separated the two germline ends. This CDR3 reads CASSAVGVTDTQYF. CDR3 nucleotide sequence: TGTGCCAGCAGTGCGGTTGGGGTCACAGATACGCAGTATTTT.

The chain has TRBV6-1 and TRBJ2-5; 8 positions match TRBD2. Germline assignment: CDR1 MNHNS and CDR2 SASEGT. V shed 4 bases and J 2 bases; nucleotides not matched to a gene: 12. The CDR3 runs to 17 residues. CDR3 coding DNA: TGTGCCAGCAGTGGGTCGGGTCGCGGGGGGCTTCAAGAGACCCAGTACTTC. It yields the protein CASSGSGRGGLQETQYF.

This chain connects TRBV13 to TRBJ1-2; D is perhaps TRBD1 (5 bases). The CDR3 sequence is 13 residues long. V lost 5 bases to trimming and J lost 4 bases, with 11 bases between them. CDR1 and CDR2 from the germline V gene are PRHDT and FYEKMQ (reference sequence). The CDR3 DNA sequence: TGTGCCAGCAGCCTCGGGACGGGCTATGGCTACACCTTC. It is translated as CASSLGTGYGYTF. The complete variable domain, with remaining parts taken from reference TRBV13 and TRBJ1-2, reads AAGVIQSPRHLIKEKRETATLKCYPIPRHDTVYWYQQGPGQDPQFLISFYEKMQSDKGSIPDRFSAQQFSDYHSELNMSSLELGDSALYFCASSLGTGYGYTFGSGTRLTVV.

This chain uses TRBV7-8 with TRBJ2-7, with unresolved D. V gave up 2 bases and J gave up 2 bases, with 13 bases separating them. Germline V gene sequence: CDR1 SGHVS, CDR2 FQNEAQ. The CDR3 loop spans 15 amino acids. CDR3 bases: TGTGCCAGCAGCTTATTGCGGACCAAGACCTACGAGCAGTACTTC. The encoded protein is CASSLLRTKTYEQYF.

J is TRBJ2-7 and V is TRBV5-1; D is undetermined. Trimming removed 4 bases at V and 6 bases at J, with 14 bases between. This CDR3 comprises 13 residues. The germline V gene has CDR1 SGHRS and CDR2 YFSETQ. CDR3 coding DNA: TGCGCCAGCAGCCACAGTCCCAGCCCCGAGCAGTACTTC. This encodes CASSHSPSPEQYF.

The chain links TRBV7-6 to TRBJ2-7; no clear D gene. Trimming removed 7 bases from V and 4 bases from J, with 17 bases in between. Germline values: CDR1 SGHVS, CDR2 FNYEAQ. This CDR3 region has 14 residues. The CDR3 here is CASTLTAEAYEQYF. The CDR3 DNA sequence: TGTGCCAGCACTTTGACGGCTGAGGCTTACGAGCAGTACTTC.

This rearrangement joins TRBV23-1 to TRBJ2-4, with D uncertain. TRBV23-1 belongs to the ORF category, with a function that is uncertain. This CDR3 is 15 amino acids long. Trimming shortened V by 9 bases and J by 1 base, and 16 bases separated the two germline ends. The CDR3 DNA follows: TGCGCCAGTCGTTCTCGTATTCTGGCCAAAAACATTCAGTACTTC. Amino acids: CASRSRILAKNIQYF.

Sample share makes this clone large (0.1 to 1%). The chain combines TRBV28 with TRBJ2-7, with a possible D match to TRBD1 (5 bases). The CDR3 contains 15 residues. The ends were cut back, 4 bases at V and 6 bases at J, with 19 bases in the middle. CDR1 MDHEN and CDR2 SYDVKM come from the germline V gene. The CDR3 loop is CASSYRPLQGTEQYF. The CDR3 nucleotides read TGTGCCAGCAGTTATCGACCACTTCAGGGTACCGAGCAGTACTTC.

The rearrangement uses TRBV14 and TRBJ1-1, with D possibly being TRBD1 (5 bases). The germline V gene encodes CDR1 SGHDN and CDR2 FVKESK. Trimming removed 2 bases from V and 6 bases from J, with 7 bases in between. The CDR3 loop spans 12 amino acids. CDR3 in amino acids: CASSQQGSEAFF. The CDR3 DNA sequence: TGTGCCAGCAGCCAACAGGGTTCTGAAGCTTTCTTT.

This chain connects TRBV7-9 to TRBJ1-1, with TRBD1 matching over 7 bases. Trimming removed 5 bases from V and 0 bases from J; junction bases left unmatched: 6. CDR1 and CDR2 from the germline V gene are SEHNR and FQNEAQ (reference sequence). CDR3 length: 15 amino acids. CDR3 coding DNA: TGTGCCAGCAGCCCGACAGGGTACATGAACACTGAAGCTTTCTTT. Translated: CASSPTGYMNTEAFF.

J is TRBJ1-3 and V is TRBV19, with 8 bases matching TRBD1. The trim removed 4 bases at V and 0 bases at J, leaving 8 bases unmatched. Germline assignment: CDR1 LNHDA and CDR2 SQIVND (reference sequence). This CDR3 is 17 amino acids long. The CDR3 DNA is TGTGCCAGTAGTAAGGGACAGGCGGTCTTCTCTGGAAACACCATATATTTT. Translating gives CASSKGQAVFSGNTIYF.

The chain uses TRBV11-2 and TRBJ2-3; D tentatively fits TRBD1 or TRBD2 (5 bases each). V was shortened by 3 bases and J by 0 bases, with 10 bases between the two germline ends. This CDR3 comprises 15 residues. CDR1 is SGHAT, CDR2 FQNNGV, per germline. The CDR3 is CASSLGESSTDTQYF. CDR3 bases: TGTGCCAGCAGCTTGGGGGAGAGTAGCACAGATACGCAGTATTTT.

This clone appeared a single time. The CDR3 DNA is TGTGCCAGCAGCTTAGGCGGGAGGGGAGATACGCAGTATTTT. This encodes CASSLGGRGDTQYF. The chain is built from TRBV7-9 and TRBJ2-3; 9 nucleotides agree with TRBD2. With V trimmed by 1 base and J by 5 bases, 1 base remained unmatched. This CDR3 has 14 amino acids. In germline, CDR1 is SEHNR, CDR2 FQNEAQ (reference sequence).